This TCR beta chain was documented in a study of blood T cell repertoires in COVID-19 (dated by TCRdb to between 2020 and 2021). About the investigation overall: Samples from collaborators originated in the United States, Italy and Spain and spanned both the acute and convalescent phases of COVID-19. The material from the prospective study consisted of cDNA or gDNA derived from T cells, B-cell-depleted T cells, or PBMCs. Deeply sampled blood TCRbeta repertoires from subjects exposed to, actively infected with, or recovered from COVID-19 were included in the dataset. The repertoires were released in a freely available public database meant as a resource for research on the immune response to SARS-CoV-2. The samples were drawn from the first 160 participants of the ongoing ImmuneRACE study and from 1,254 subjects provided by 6 global collaborators. A de-identified subject ID, COVID-19 status, age in years and sex were almost always included in the sample metadata. Where available, HLA class I and class II types were obtained from metadata supplied by the sample provider rather than from assay-based typing. Study-level results and caveats: The quantity of clinical and demographic metadata differed by source and by participant and was supplied without curation.

The immunoSEQ Assay, a bias-controlled multiplex PCR, was used to amplify TCRbeta CDR3 regions from genomic DNA. Under the source paper's analysis protocol: The number of nucleated cells in each sample was estimated from the amplification of reference gene primers within the assay. To quantify the absolute abundance of each unique TCRbeta CDR3 rearrangement, sequence reads were collapsed and filtered. For each sample, productive Simpson clonality was calculated as the square root of Simpson's diversity index across productive rearrangements. TCRdb re-hosts the immuneACCESS table, in-frame sequences only. Its copies lack some clones; in the studies checked, an unresolved V gene accounts for under half of them, and the cause for the rest is not known. The D gene and trimming were derived from the DNA, and the V and J assignments and clone size from that table. For this sample the table gives more than 300,000 clones, of which 65% to 90% were detected only once. The biggest ten clones account for 8% to 13% of the sample.

For this clone: No cognate antigen has been identified for it. Base qualities were left out, and no much larger clone turns up one base away.

V has 3 bases trimmed and J has 4 bases trimmed; junction bases matching no gene number 8. Spanning cysteine to phenylalanine, the CDR3 consists of 16 amino acids. Of all the DNA, just the CDR3 is kept, 48 bases in frame from base 1. According to the germline V gene, CDR1 reads MDHEN and CDR2 reads SYDVKM. Participants in the prospective study were aged about 18 to 89 years, lived in 20 to 25 United States geographic areas, and enrolled through a virtual design. In the prospective study, cohorts were assigned on the basis of participant-reported clinical history obtained from a screening survey and a study questionnaire. ImmuneRACE Cohort 3 recovered participants were defined by two consecutive negative NP/OP PCR tests, healthcare professional clearance, or symptom resolution. In the prospective study, mobile phlebotomists collected whole blood, serum and a nasopharyngeal or oropharyngeal swab from each participant. Prospective study participants could optionally give additional blood draws and questionnaires over a roughly two-month period. Prospective study blood samples were shipped either frozen or at room temperature before DNA extraction.

Sequencing was done on a sample of PBMCs or T cells enriched from blood (not recorded which). The rearranged chain carries TRBV28 and TRBJ2-5, with 10 junctional bases fitting TRBD2. This TCR was recovered from a woman between 18 and 30 years old who had recovered from COVID-19. The DNA reads as follows: TGTGCCAGCAGTTTCGTGAGCGGGAGGGCCGTAGAGACCCAGTACTTC. Its protein reads: CASSFVSGRAVETQYF. Reference TRBV28 and TRBJ2-5 genes cover what lies past the CDR3, so the full variable domain is DVKVTQSSRYLVKRTGEKVFLECVQDMDHENMFWYRQDPGLGLRLIYFSYDVKMKEKGDIPEGYSVSREKKERFSLILESASTNQTSMYLCASSFVSGRAVETQYFGPGTRLLVL.